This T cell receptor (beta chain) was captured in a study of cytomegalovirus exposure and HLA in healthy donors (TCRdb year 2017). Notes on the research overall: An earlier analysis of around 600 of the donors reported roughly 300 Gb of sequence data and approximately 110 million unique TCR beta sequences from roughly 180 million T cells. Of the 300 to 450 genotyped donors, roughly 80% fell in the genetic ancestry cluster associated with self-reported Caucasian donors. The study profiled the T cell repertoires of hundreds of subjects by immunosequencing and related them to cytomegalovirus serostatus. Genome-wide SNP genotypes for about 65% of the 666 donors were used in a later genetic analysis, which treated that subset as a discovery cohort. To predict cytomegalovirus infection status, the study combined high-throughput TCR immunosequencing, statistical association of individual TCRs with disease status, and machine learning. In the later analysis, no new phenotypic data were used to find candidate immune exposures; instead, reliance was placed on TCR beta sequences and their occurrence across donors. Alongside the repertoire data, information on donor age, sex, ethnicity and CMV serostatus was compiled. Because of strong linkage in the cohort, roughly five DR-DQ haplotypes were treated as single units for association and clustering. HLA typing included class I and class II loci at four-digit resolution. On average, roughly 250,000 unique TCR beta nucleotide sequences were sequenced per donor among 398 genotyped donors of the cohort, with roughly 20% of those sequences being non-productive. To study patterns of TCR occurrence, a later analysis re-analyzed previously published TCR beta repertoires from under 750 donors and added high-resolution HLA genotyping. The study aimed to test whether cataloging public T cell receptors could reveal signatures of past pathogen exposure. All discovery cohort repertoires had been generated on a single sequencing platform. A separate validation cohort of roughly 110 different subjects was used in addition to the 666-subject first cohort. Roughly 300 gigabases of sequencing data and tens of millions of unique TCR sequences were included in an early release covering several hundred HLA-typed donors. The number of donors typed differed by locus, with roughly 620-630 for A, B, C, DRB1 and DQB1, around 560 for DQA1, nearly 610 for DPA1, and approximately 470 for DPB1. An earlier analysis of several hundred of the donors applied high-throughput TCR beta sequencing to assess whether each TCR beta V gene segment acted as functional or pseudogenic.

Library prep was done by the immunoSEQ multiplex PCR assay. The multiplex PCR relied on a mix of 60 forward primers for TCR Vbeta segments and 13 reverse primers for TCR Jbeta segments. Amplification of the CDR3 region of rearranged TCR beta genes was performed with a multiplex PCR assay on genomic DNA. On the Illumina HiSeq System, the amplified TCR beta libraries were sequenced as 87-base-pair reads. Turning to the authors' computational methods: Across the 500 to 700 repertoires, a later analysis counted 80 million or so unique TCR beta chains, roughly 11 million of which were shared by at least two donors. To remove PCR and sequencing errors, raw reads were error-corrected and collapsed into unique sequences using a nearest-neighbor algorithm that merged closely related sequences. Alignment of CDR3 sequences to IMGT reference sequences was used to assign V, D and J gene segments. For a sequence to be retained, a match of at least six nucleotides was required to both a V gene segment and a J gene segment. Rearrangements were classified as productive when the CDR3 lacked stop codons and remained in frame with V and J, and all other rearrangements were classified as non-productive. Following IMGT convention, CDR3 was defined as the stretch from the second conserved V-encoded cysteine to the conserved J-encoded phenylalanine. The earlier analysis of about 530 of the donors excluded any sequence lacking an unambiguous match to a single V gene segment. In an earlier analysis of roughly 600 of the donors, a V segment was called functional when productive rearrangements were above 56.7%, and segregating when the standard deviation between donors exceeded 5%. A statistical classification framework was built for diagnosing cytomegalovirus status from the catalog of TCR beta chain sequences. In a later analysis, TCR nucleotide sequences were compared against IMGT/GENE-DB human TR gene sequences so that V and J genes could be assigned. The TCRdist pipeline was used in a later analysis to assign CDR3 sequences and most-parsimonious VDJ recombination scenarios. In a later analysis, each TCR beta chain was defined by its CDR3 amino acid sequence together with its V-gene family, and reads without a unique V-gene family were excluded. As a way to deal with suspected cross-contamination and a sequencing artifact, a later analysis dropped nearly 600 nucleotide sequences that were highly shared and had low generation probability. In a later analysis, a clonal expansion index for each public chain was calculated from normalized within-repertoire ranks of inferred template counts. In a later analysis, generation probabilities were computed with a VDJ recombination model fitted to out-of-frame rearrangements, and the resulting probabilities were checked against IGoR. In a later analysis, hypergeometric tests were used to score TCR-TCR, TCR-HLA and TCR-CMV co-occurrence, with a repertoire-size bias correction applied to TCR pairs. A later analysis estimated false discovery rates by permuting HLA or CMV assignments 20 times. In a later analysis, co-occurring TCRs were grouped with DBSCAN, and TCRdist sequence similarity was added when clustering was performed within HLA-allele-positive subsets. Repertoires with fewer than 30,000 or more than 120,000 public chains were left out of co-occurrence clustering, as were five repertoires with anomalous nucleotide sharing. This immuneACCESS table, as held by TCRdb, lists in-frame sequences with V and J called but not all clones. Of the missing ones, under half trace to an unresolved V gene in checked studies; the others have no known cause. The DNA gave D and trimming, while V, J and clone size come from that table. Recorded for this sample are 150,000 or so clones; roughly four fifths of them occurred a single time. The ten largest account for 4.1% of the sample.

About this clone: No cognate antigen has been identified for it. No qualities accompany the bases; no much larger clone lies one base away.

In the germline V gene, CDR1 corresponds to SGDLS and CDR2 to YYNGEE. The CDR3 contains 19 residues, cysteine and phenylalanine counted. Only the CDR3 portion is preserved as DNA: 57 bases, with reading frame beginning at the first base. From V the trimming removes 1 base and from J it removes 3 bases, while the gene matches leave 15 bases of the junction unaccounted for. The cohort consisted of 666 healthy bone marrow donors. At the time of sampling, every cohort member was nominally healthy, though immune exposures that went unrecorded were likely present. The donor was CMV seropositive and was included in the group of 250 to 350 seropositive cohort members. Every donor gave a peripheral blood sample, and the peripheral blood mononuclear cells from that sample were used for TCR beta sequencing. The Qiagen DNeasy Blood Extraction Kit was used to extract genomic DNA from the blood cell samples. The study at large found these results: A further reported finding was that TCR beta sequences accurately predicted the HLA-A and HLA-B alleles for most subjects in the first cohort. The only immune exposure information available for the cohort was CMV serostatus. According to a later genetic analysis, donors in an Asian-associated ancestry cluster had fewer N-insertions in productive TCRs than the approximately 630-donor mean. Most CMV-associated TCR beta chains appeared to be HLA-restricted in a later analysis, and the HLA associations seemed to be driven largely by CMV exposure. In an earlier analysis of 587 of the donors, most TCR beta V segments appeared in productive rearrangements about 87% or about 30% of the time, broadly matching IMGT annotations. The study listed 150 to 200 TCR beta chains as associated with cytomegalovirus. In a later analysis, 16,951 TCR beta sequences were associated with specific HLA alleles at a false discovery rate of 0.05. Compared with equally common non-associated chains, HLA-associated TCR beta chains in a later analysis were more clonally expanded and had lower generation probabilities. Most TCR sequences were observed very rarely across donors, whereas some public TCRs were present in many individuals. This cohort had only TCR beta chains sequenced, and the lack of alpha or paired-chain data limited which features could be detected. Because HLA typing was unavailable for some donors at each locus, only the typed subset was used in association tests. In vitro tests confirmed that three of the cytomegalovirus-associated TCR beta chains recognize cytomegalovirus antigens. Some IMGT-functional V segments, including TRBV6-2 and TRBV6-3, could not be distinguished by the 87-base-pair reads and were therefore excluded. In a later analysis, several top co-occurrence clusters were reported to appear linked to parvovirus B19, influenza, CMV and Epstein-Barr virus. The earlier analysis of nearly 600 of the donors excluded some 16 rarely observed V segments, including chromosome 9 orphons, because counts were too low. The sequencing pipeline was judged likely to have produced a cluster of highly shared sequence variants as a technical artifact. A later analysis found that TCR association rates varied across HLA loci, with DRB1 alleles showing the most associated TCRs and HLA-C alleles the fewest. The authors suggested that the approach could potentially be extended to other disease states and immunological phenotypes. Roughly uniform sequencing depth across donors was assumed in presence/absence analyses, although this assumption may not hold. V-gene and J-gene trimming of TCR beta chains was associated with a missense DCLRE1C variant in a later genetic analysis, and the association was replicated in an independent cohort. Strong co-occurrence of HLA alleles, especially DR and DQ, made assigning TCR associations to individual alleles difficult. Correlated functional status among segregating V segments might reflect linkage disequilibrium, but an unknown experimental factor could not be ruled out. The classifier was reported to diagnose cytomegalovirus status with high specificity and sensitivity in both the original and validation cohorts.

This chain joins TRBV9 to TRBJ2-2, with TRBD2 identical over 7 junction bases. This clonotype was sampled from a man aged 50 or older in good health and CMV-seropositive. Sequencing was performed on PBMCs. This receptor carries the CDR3 CASSVRDPLAGDHTGELFF. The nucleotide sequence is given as TGTGCCAGCAGCGTACGTGACCCCCTGGCGGGGGACCACACCGGGGAGCTGTTTTTT.